The 24 T cell receptor beta chains given below trace back to one sample, sequenced in a study of blood T cells in healthy people across ages. The second PCR ran roughly 7 to 12 cycles with a sample-barcoded 5' primer and J-beta primers. TCRdb reprocessed the 5' RACE reads via MiXCR and lists one record per CDR3 protein. Of roughly 1,100,000 distinct CDR3 sequences listed, almost 25% are singletons. The same data also went into a second study, on T cells of mothers and their children.

Sequencing was carried out using blood. Receptors were obtained from a girl aged 2 to 10 in good health.

The J gene is TRBJ2-1, the V gene TRBV11-2, with 9 bases aligning to TRBD2. Trimming took 3 bases from V and 5 from J; bases not matched to a gene: 14. Germline V gene lookup returns CDR1 SGHAT and CDR2 FQNNGV. The CDR3 length is 18 residues. The CDR3 region has the DNA TGTGCCAGCAGCTTTCAGCCTAGCGGGGATTTTTGGGACAATGAGCAGTTCTTC. This sequence encodes CASSFQPSGDFWDNEQFF.

The CDR3 loop is CASSSSPGTGQYEQYF. Written as DNA, the CDR3 is TGTGCCAGCAGCTCTTCTCCCGGGACAGGGCAGTACGAGCAGTACTTC. V and J are TRBV6-1 and TRBJ2-7; 9 bases align to TRBD1. CDR3 size: 16 residues. Germline trimming cut 6 bases from V and 4 bases from J; bases unmatched to any gene: 13. Germline assignment: CDR1 MNHNS and CDR2 SASEGT.

V and J are TRBV6-1 and TRBJ2-6; unclear D gene. The CDR3 runs to 16 residues. Germline V gene sequence: CDR1 MNHNS, CDR2 SASEGT. The ends were cut back, 4 bases at V and 1 base at J, with 11 bases in the middle. The chain's CDR3 is CASSVSSVSGANVLTF. Written as DNA, the CDR3 is TGTGCCAGCAGTGTAAGTTCGGTGTCTGGGGCCAACGTCCTGACTTTC.

The chain combines TRBV9 with TRBJ2-2; D possibly corresponds to TRBD1 (5 bases). V was trimmed by 4 bases and J by 0 bases, leaving 13 bases between them. The CDR3 runs to 16 residues. Germline V gene lookup returns CDR1 SGDLS and CDR2 YYNGEE. The CDR3 DNA sequence: TGTGCCAGCAGCTCCGCCCCGACAGCGAACACCGGGGAGCTGTTTTTT. This sequence encodes CASSSAPTANTGELFF.

As DNA, the CDR3 is TGTGCCAGCAGCCAGGCCGCTAGCGGGGGGACCTACGAGCAGTACTTC. Translating it yields CASSQAASGGTYEQYF. J is TRBJ2-5 and V is TRBV4-2, with 11 positions matching TRBD2. The J call may not be correct, given that the DNA end is closer to TRBJ2-7. The germline V gene has CDR1 LGHNA and CDR2 YNFKEQ. The length of the CDR3 is 16 residues.

This clonotype appeared a few times. The V call is TRBV29-1, the J call TRBJ2-1, with no clear D. Germline loops: CDR1 SQVTM, CDR2 ANQGSEA. V shed 4 bases and J shed 2 bases, with 3 bases lying between them. The CDR3 covers 11 residues. In DNA form, the CDR3 reads TGCAGCGTTGTTGCCTACAATGAGCAGTTCTTC. Residues: CSVVAYNEQFF.

The V call is TRBV10-3, the J call TRBJ2-7, with 8 bases aligning to TRBD1. The CDR3 consists of 18 residues. V was pared by 3 bases and J by 3 bases, with 16 bases of the junction left unmatched. Germline loops: CDR1 ENHRY, CDR2 SYGVKD. The CDR3 nucleotides read TGTGCCATCAGTGACCCTCAGGGACAGGCGGAATTAAGCTACGAGCAGTACTTC. Translated: CAISDPQGQAELSYEQYF.

The J gene is TRBJ1-1, the V gene TRBV27; no definite D call. V was trimmed by 5 bases and J by 10 bases, leaving 17 bases between them. Germline assignment: CDR1 MNHEY and CDR2 SMNVEV (reference sequence). CDR3 length: 13 amino acids. CDR3 in DNA: TGTGCCAGCAGTGCATCGGACCGGCTTCGAGCTTTCTTT. This translates into CASSASDRLRAFF.

In this sample, this clonotype turned up a few times. The chain employs TRBV7-3 and TRBJ2-1, with 11 bases fitting TRBD2. The length of the CDR3 is 16 residues. In germline, CDR1 is SGHTA, CDR2 FQGTGA. V lost 5 bases to trimming and J lost 8 bases; unmatched junction nucleotides: 11. In DNA, the CDR3 is TGTGCCAGCAGCCCTGATAGCGGGAGGGTAAGGGATGAGCAGTTCTTC. The encoded protein is CASSPDSGRVRDEQFF.

This clonotype was recorded many times. The chain carries TRBV27 and TRBJ2-5; D is possibly TRBD2 (5 bases). The CDR3 length is 15 residues. The V end was cut by 6 bases, the J end by 6 bases, with 20 bases between. Per germline, CDR1 MNHEY and CDR2 SMNVEV (reference sequence). The CDR3 nucleotides read TGTGCCAGCAGCACGGTGGGGAGTCGAACACAGACCCAGTACTTC. Amino acids: CASSTVGSRTQTQYF.

This clonotype was found a few times. The chain couples TRBV4-3 to TRBJ2-7; D is uncertain. V lost 0 bases and J 2 bases, leaving 11 bases between the germline ends. The CDR3 consists of 15 residues. Per the germline V gene, CDR1 is LGHNA and CDR2 is YSLEER. The chain's CDR3 is CASSQEPEGPYEQYF. The CDR3 nucleotides are TGCGCCAGCAGCCAAGAACCGGAAGGGCCCTACGAGCAGTACTTC.

This clonotype has more than one count but fewer than ten. The V call is TRBV9, the J call TRBJ2-5; TRBD1 matches 10 bases. The V gene end was trimmed by 4 bases and the J gene end by 4 bases; junction bases not matched to a gene: 7. The germline V gene encodes CDR1 SGDLS and CDR2 YYNGEE. CDR3 size: 15 residues. CDR3 DNA sequence: TGTGCCAGCAGCCCCCCAAGGGACAGGGGAGAGACCCAGTACTTC. It encodes CASSPPRDRGETQYF.

This chain links TRBV29-1 with TRBJ2-1, with 8 bases lining up with TRBD1. V gave up 8 bases and J gave up 8 bases; unmatched junction bases: 11. The CDR3 is 13 amino acids. Germline V gene lookup returns CDR1 SQVTM and CDR2 ANQGSEA. The CDR3 reads CSIRDRYGDEQFF. The CDR3 bases are TGCAGCATTCGGGACAGGTATGGGGATGAGCAGTTCTTC.

The chain couples TRBV24-1 to TRBJ1-2, with a tentative D call TRBD1 (5 bases). This CDR3 contains 13 residues. V was shortened by 5 bases and J by 6 bases, with 12 bases between the two germline ends. Germline V CDR1 and CDR2: KGHDR, SFDVKD. The CDR3 loop reads CATSGLDSDGYTF. DNA for the CDR3: TGTGCCACCAGTGGCCTCGACAGCGATGGCTACACCTTC.

The gene calls are TRBV29-1 and TRBJ2-1; 8 nucleotides align to TRBD2. Matching the DNA end better, TRBJ2-7 makes the J call doubtful. CDR1 and CDR2 from the germline V gene are SQVTM and ANQGSEA. This CDR3 contains 13 residues. CDR3 in DNA: TGCAGCGCCGAGAGCGGGGGTGGGTACGAGCAGTACTTC. Its translation: CSAESGGGYEQYF.

Only a few counts were recorded for this clonotype. The rearrangement links TRBV20-1 to TRBJ2-3; D is perhaps TRBD2 (5 bases). V was trimmed by 7 bases and J by 1 base, leaving 9 bases between them. The CDR3 has 12 amino acids. Germline lookup yields CDR1 DFQATT and CDR2 SNEGSKA (reference sequence). CDR3 amino acids: CSGTAGTDTQYF. The DNA for the CDR3 is TGCAGTGGGACTGCAGGCACAGATACGCAGTATTTT.

The chain is built from TRBV20-1 and TRBJ2-3; a weak D match, TRBD2 (7 bases). Germline values: CDR1 DFQATT, CDR2 SNEGSKA (reference sequence). Trimming pared 0 bases from V and 2 bases from J, leaving 12 bases between. This CDR3 contains 15 residues. The CDR3 DNA sequence: TGCAGTGCTAGAGATACGCGGGGGCCCACAGATACGCAGTATTTT. This sequence encodes CSARDTRGPTDTQYF.

V usage is TRBV14 and J usage is TRBJ2-5; D is undetermined. The tail of the sequence fits TRBJ2-7 better, so the J call may be wrong. This CDR3 is 13 amino acids long. CDR1 is SGHDN, CDR2 FVKESK, per germline. Written as DNA, the CDR3 is TGTGCCAGCAGCCAAGGGCGGCACTACGAGCAGTACTTC. It is translated as CASSQGRHYEQYF.

This clonotype was seen a few times. The genes are TRBV27 and TRBJ1-2; D is undetermined. Germline CDR1 is MNHEY and CDR2 is SMNVEV (reference sequence). The V end lost 7 bases, the J end lost 12 bases, and 12 bases lay between the germline ends. The CDR3 loop spans 10 amino acids. The CDR3 loop reads CASKTFGDTF. For the CDR3, the DNA is TGTGCCAGCAAAACGTTCGGGGACACCTTC.

The gene calls are TRBV6-2 or TRBV6-3 and TRBJ2-5; D remains ambiguous. The germline CDR1 and CDR2 sequences are MNHEY and SVGEGT. The CDR3 consists of 19 residues. Trimming cost V 0 bases and J 5 bases, with 25 bases left between them. The CDR3 protein is CASSYSPIGRRRVGETQYF. In DNA form, the CDR3 reads TGTGCCAGCAGTTACTCCCCCATAGGACGACGGAGAGTAGGGGAGACCCAGTACTTC.

The chain employs TRBV12-3 or TRBV12-4 and TRBJ1-5; D gene uncertain. CDR3 length: 16 residues. Trimming pared 0 bases from V and 2 bases from J, leaving 11 bases between. The CDR3 spells CASSLARKTGNQPQHF. The CDR3 nucleotides are TGTGCCAGCAGTTTAGCACGGAAGACGGGCAATCAGCCCCAGCATTTT.

This clonotype was seen a handful of times. The rearrangement uses TRBV19 and TRBJ1-5, with D possibly TRBD1 on 5 matching bases. V dropped 7 bases and J dropped 3 bases, with 16 bases sitting between them. The CDR3 covers 15 residues. The germline gives CDR1 LNHDA, CDR2 SQIVND (reference sequence). The chain's CDR3 is CASKGRATSNQPQHF. CDR3 nucleotide sequence: TGTGCCAGTAAGGGCAGGGCAACTTCCAATCAGCCCCAGCATTTT. The full variable domain, completed using reference TRBV19 and TRBJ1-5, is DGGITQSPKYLFRKEGQNVTLSCEQNLNHDAMYWYRQDPGQGLRLIYYSQIVNDFQKGDIAEGYSVSREKKESFPLTVTSAQKNPTAFYLCASKGRATSNQPQHFGDGTRLSIL.

The V and J genes are TRBV14 and TRBJ1-4; D gene unclear. CDR3 size: 12 residues. The V end was cut by 3 bases, the J end by 8 bases, with 7 bases between. Germline V CDR1 and CDR2: SGHDN, FVKESK. CDR3: CASSHRREKLFF. The DNA of the CDR3 is TGTGCCAGCAGCCATAGGAGGGAAAAACTGTTTTTT.

This chain uses TRBV11-2 with TRBJ2-1; tentative D call: TRBD2 (5 bases). Germline CDR1 is SGHAT and CDR2 is FQNNGV. Trimming left V 5 bases short and J 2 bases short, with 16 bases between. This CDR3 comprises 16 residues. DNA for the CDR3: TGTGCCAGCAGCCTCGGGTCTGAGGGAGCCTACAATGAGCAGTTCTTC. This translates into CASSLGSEGAYNEQFF.